This T cell receptor beta chain was identified in a study of a mutant IDH1 vaccine in newly diagnosed glioma. The wider study: Beginning 4-6 weeks after radiotherapy alone, or with temozolomide cycles, vaccination took place.

CDR3 length: 19 residues. The germline CDR1 and CDR2 sequences are SGHVS and FQNEAQ. V trimming: 5 bases; J trimming: 0 bases; junction bases outside the gene matches: 12. With regard to this clone: No antigen is known for it.

Assay used: immunoSEQ multiplex PCR; TCRdb lists only in-frame clones, some missing. The data show under 70,000 clones, about 80% seen once. Study-wide points: Pseudoprogression appears to have had no connection to changes in top peripheral T cell clonotypes.

Time point described: week 5, during vaccination. Topical imiquimod was applied with each vaccine dose, which held 300 ug of mutant IDH1 20-mer peptide. The TCR was taken from a man aged 25-45 years with glioma. This chain links TRBV7-8 with TRBJ2-6, with 8 bases matching TRBD1. Material: PBMCs, obtained from a glioma patient whose treatment included an IDH1 peptide vaccine. This chain's CDR3 is CASSQFNHRGFSGANVLTF. The DNA of the CDR3 is TGTGCCAGCAGCCAGTTTAACCACAGGGGGTTCTCTGGGGCCAACGTCCTGACTTTC. Using reference TRBV7-8 and TRBJ2-6 for the parts outside the CDR3, the full variable domain is GAGVSQSPRYKVAKRGQDVALRCDPISGHVSLFWYQQALGQGPEFLTYFQNEAQLDKSGLPSDRFFAERPEGSVSTLKIQRTQQEDSAVYLCASSQFNHRGFSGANVLTFGAGSRLTVL.